A selection of T cell receptor beta chains follows, all from one sample in a study of CXCR3-negative and CXCR3-positive naive CD8 T cells. From its re-call of the 5' RACE reads, TCRdb lists each CDR3 protein once, without DNA. The sample has tens of thousands of distinct CDR3 sequences. Sequencing input: naive CXCR3- CD8+ T cells from blood. The receptors come from a human donor in good health. Some clones in this sample may be carry-over from other donors' samples. Both conserved end residues are part of each CDR3. Size values are once, few and many counts, or a class for expanded clones, and some rows have none.

size	V	J	length	CDR3
medium-sized	TRBV7-6	TRBJ2-3	15	CASSSGTGVTDTQYF
-	TRBV29-1	TRBJ2-5	15	CSVEWGRAYQETQYF
-	TRBV4-2	TRBJ2-3	16	CASRVTSASSTDTQYF
-	TRBV28	TRBJ1-1	13	CASSLAFGTEAFF
-	TRBV28	TRBJ2-7	13	CASSLGGSDEQYF
-	TRBV4-1	TRBJ2-7	14	CASSQSQGTYEQYF
-	TRBV29-1	TRBJ2-7	14	CSVVALLDTYEQYF
-	TRBV21-1	TRBJ1-1	14	CASSKRHKGTEAFF
medium-sized	TRBV28	TRBJ2-7	16	CASSFPQGGSSYEQYF
-	TRBV5-1	TRBJ2-7	16	CASSLALGTNAYEQYF
-	TRBV7-9	TRBJ1-5	14	CASSLGAGHQPQHF
-	TRBV7-9	TRBJ2-7	14	CASSPPRADYEQYF
-	TRBV29-1	TRBJ2-1	14	CSVELAGTYNEQFF
-	TRBV14	TRBJ2-7	15	CASSLGAGGGYEQYF
-	TRBV5-1	TRBJ2-2	12	CASSLSDLELFF
-	TRBV9	TRBJ2-7	15	CASSAGGRGNYEQYF
-	TRBV29-1	TRBJ1-1	12	CSVEVDSPEAFF
-	TRBV4-2	TRBJ2-1	16	CASSQDSSGTYNEQFF
-	TRBV7-6	TRBJ2-3	18	CASSLEFFRGPSTDTQYF
-	TRBV29-1	TRBJ2-3	13	CSVPPALTDTQYF
-	TRBV5-5	TRBJ1-5	16	CASSFGVGYSNQPQHF
-	TRBV5-5	TRBJ2-2	15	CASSLYRPNTGELFF
-	TRBV12-3/TRBV12-4	TRBJ1-1	13	CASSPSGYTEAFF
-	TRBV7-2	TRBJ1-1	13	CASSPTGDTEAFF
-	TRBV20-1	TRBJ1-5	15	CSAREREEGNQPQHF
-	TRBV7-9	TRBJ1-6	16	CASTSLIGDGNSPLHF
-	TRBV15	TRBJ2-1	17	CATSRDLDRGSKNEQFF
-	TRBV20-1	TRBJ2-5	16	CSAKTVAGGQQETQYF
-	TRBV11-3	TRBJ1-1	14	CASSYRQGNAEAFF
-	TRBV6-2/TRBV6-3	TRBJ2-1	12	CASSSLLNEQFF
-	TRBV4-1	TRBJ1-2	13	CASSQEDGNGYTF
-	TRBV5-1	TRBJ2-3	18	CASSSYGLAGGPTDTQYF
-	TRBV7-6	TRBJ2-2	17	CASSLAATVANTGELFF
medium-sized	TRBV7-6	TRBJ2-5	14	CASSHASAQETQYF
-	TRBV20-1	TRBJ1-2	14	CSARVGDLDYGYTF
-	TRBV20-1	TRBJ2-1	16	CSARDPLAGAINEQFF
-	TRBV7-8	TRBJ2-7	13	CASSRGGSYEQYF
-	TRBV6-6	TRBJ2-2	14	CASSPTYNTGELFF
-	TRBV12-3/TRBV12-4	TRBJ2-1	14	CASSWGLAGNEQFF
-	TRBV29-1	TRBJ2-1	16	CSVEKGSGGPYNEQFF
-	TRBV5-1	TRBJ2-1	19	CASSYNRDYNLRSYNEQFF
-	TRBV5-1	TRBJ2-7	15	CASSLGAGSSYEQYF
-	TRBV29-1	TRBJ1-5	12	CSVAEGGQPQHF
-	TRBV12-3/TRBV12-4	TRBJ1-3	13	CASRHTSGNTIYF
-	TRBV11-2	TRBJ2-1	15	CASSLGTGWYNEQFF
-	TRBV6-5	TRBJ2-7	14	CDSSYSAGSYEQYF
-	TRBV13	TRBJ2-7	13	CASSPQGTYEQYF